These 30 T cell receptor beta chains share one sample of origin, sequenced in a study of metastatic and nonmetastatic thyroid tumors. Thyroid surgery was performed in patients who had received no treatment beforehand. From the PCR reads, TCRdb re-called clones with MiXCR. In the table there are tens of thousands of clones, 20% of which are singletons. The sequenced sample was blood. All receptors derive from a female donor with papillary thyroid cancer or a benign thyroid nodule (not recorded which). Some clones in this sample may be carry-over from other donors' samples.

This clone has just a few counts. V usage is TRBV28 and J usage is TRBJ2-7, with 8 bases identical to TRBD2. The CDR3 length is 17 residues. Germline-derived CDR1 and CDR2 are MDHEN and SYDVKM. V lost 2 bases, J lost 6 bases, and 15 bases stayed unmatched. The CDR3, as DNA: TGTGCCAGCAGTTTAGGCCCCCTGGTAGCGGGACCTAGCGAGCAGTACTTC. It codes for CASSLGPLVAGPSEQYF.

This clone was detected ten times or more. The rearrangement joins TRBV20-1 to TRBJ2-3; TRBD2 agrees at 10 bases. The V gene's germline CDR1 is DFQATT and CDR2 SNEGSKA (reference sequence). There are 15 residues in the CDR3. The junction had 7 bases not matched to a gene; V was cut back by 1 base and J by 6 bases. CDR3: CSARAASGRRDTQYF. In DNA form, the CDR3 reads TGCAGTGCTAGAGCGGCTAGCGGGAGACGGGATACGCAGTATTTT.

By proportion, this clone is medium-sized. The chain has TRBV6-2 or TRBV6-3 and TRBJ2-1; D is unclear. The CDR3 contains 11 residues. CDR1 and CDR2 from the germline V gene are MNHEY and SVGEGT. V lost 9 bases to trimming and J lost 9 bases, with 12 bases between them. The chain's CDR3 is CASQLGGEQFF. In nucleotides, the CDR3 is TGTGCCAGTCAGCTTGGCGGTGAGCAGTTCTTC.

This clone was picked up many times. The V call is TRBV3-1, the J call TRBJ1-2; D gene unclear. The CDR3 totals 13 residues. The germline V and J ends were trimmed by 2 bases and 4 bases, with 8 bases remaining between them. Germline CDR1 LGHDT, CDR2 YNNKEL (reference sequence). The CDR3 spells CASSQPRSYGYTF. CDR3 sequence (DNA): TGTGCCAGCAGCCAACCCCGGTCCTATGGCTACACCTTC.

The gene calls are TRBV20-1 and TRBJ2-3; D remains unclear. Germline V CDR1 and CDR2: DFQATT, SNEGSKA (reference sequence). The CDR3 covers 13 residues. Trimming removed 6 bases from V and 3 bases from J, with 13 bases in between. The DNA for the CDR3 is TGCAGTGCCTTACCCTTGAGTACAGATACGCAGTATTTT. The encoded protein is CSALPLSTDTQYF.

This clone was counted many times. The chain couples TRBV5-1 to TRBJ2-7; 7 bases map to TRBD2. The CDR3 extends over 14 amino acids. The germline CDR1 and CDR2 sequences are SGHRS and YFSETQ. Trimming took 4 bases from V and 7 from J; bases not matched to a gene: 11. The CDR3 DNA is TGCGCCAGCAGCCGGGAGGCCCGGCCGGGGGAGCAGTACTTC. Protein product: CASSREARPGEQYF.

This chain connects TRBV7-3 to TRBJ2-1; D possibly corresponds to TRBD1 (6 bases). Trimming stripped 3 bases from V and 16 bases from J, with 19 bases between. The CDR3 sequence is 13 residues long. Per germline, CDR1 SGHTA and CDR2 FQGTGA. CDR3 loop: CASSLGAGATFFF. The CDR3 DNA sequence: TGTGCCAGCAGCTTGGGAGCAGGGGCCACTTTCTTCTTC.

This clone was counted at least ten times. This chain links TRBV18 with TRBJ2-1; D tentatively reads TRBD1 or TRBD2 (5 bases each). The V end lost 3 bases, the J end lost 4 bases, and 13 bases lay between the germline ends. CDR1 is KGHSH and CDR2 is LQKENI in the germline V gene. The CDR3 covers 15 residues. The CDR3 region is CASSPGARGYNEQFF. The CDR3 DNA is TGTGCCAGCTCACCGGGAGCGAGGGGTTACAATGAGCAGTTCTTC.

V is TRBV3-1 and J is TRBJ1-6; 8 bases agree with TRBD1. V lost 1 base to trimming and J lost 7 bases; unmatched junction nucleotides: 6. This CDR3 is 16 amino acids long. CDR1 is LGHDT and CDR2 is YNNKEL in the germline V gene (reference sequence). CDR3 sequence (DNA): TGTGCCAGCAGCCAAGGGTCCGGGACAGGAAATTCACCCCTCCACTTT. It is translated as CASSQGSGTGNSPLHF.

To note about this clone: The same CDR3 also results from other DNA sequences found in this sample. V usage is TRBV25-1 and J usage is TRBJ1-5, with a tentative D call TRBD1 (6 bases). The germline V and J ends were trimmed by 8 bases and 3 bases, with 32 bases remaining between them. Germline V gene sequence: CDR1 MGHDK, CDR2 SYGVNS. This CDR3 has 20 amino acids. CDR3 in amino acids: CASGGAFQGPRGLDNQPQHF. Written as DNA, the CDR3 is TGTGCCAGCGGGGGGGCGTTTCAGGGCCCCAGGGGTCTTGACAATCAGCCCCAGCATTTT.

On this clone itself: A single base separates this from a much larger clone, so it may be a read error. Without the conserved terminal phenylalanine or tryptophan, this CDR3 likely stems from a read error. J is TRBJ1-4 and V is TRBV5-1; the D gene is possibly TRBD1 (6 bases). Germline CDR1 reads SGHRS; CDR2 reads YFSETQ. The CDR3 consists of 15 residues. The V end lost 1 base, the J end lost 7 bases, and 14 bases lay between the germline ends. CDR3 DNA sequence: TGCGCCAGCAGCTTGAGTCGGACAGAAAGTGAAAAACTGTTTTCT. Its protein is CASSLSRTESEKLFS.

This clone was seen at least ten times. The chain has TRBV13 and TRBJ2-3; a weak D match, TRBD2 (5 bases). V shed 7 bases and J shed 5 bases, with 13 bases lying between them. The CDR3 consists of 13 residues. In germline, CDR1 is PRHDT, CDR2 FYEKMQ (reference sequence). CDR3 DNA: TGTGCCAGCAAGGACCTGCGGGTAGATACGCAGTATTTT. This encodes CASKDLRVDTQYF.

This clone was detected ten times or more. The V and J genes are TRBV6-1 and TRBJ1-5; tentatively, D is TRBD1 (5 bases). The germline CDR1 and CDR2 sequences are MNHNS and SASEGT. V was cut by 5 bases and J by 0 bases, with 11 bases left in between. This CDR3 has 15 amino acids. The CDR3 protein is CASSTRDYSNQPQHF. The CDR3 coding sequence is TGTGCCAGCAGTACCCGGGACTATAGCAATCAGCCCCAGCATTTT.

V and J are TRBV7-6 and TRBJ1-5; 7 nucleotides agree with TRBD1. Germline V gives CDR1 SGHVS, CDR2 FNYEAQ. The CDR3 is made up of 15 amino acids. Losses at the gene ends were 1 base for V and 6 bases for J; bases not matched to a gene: 6. CDR3 loop: CASSLGGGLSQPQHF. In DNA form, the CDR3 reads TGTGCCAGCAGCTTAGGAGGGGGCTTAAGTCAGCCCCAGCATTTT.

There are many counts of this clone. The chain is built from TRBV6-5 and TRBJ1-5, with D uncertain. Germline CDR1 MNHEY, CDR2 SVGAGI. V was cut by 2 bases and J by 0 bases, with 11 bases left in between. CDR3 length: 16 amino acids. CDR3 sequence (DNA): TGTGCCAGCAGTTACACACGGCCTTATAGCAATCAGCCCCAGCATTTT. Its protein product is CASSYTRPYSNQPQHF.

This clone was seen many times. The CDR3 protein is CASSAGQGAGSPLHF. For the CDR3, the DNA is TGTGCCAGCAGCGCAGGACAGGGGGCCGGTTCACCCCTCCACTTT. The gene calls are TRBV7-3 and TRBJ1-6; 11 bases map to TRBD1. Germline V gene data show CDR1 as SGHTA and CDR2 as FQGTGA. The CDR3 has 15 residues. With V trimmed by 5 bases and J by 9 bases, 6 bases remained unmatched.

This clone was detected ten times or more. The chain joins TRBV7-9 to TRBJ2-1; D is tentatively TRBD1 or TRBD2 (5 bases each). The V and J ends lost 5 bases and 5 bases respectively, with 10 bases between them. The CDR3 consists of 13 residues. Germline-derived CDR1 and CDR2 are SEHNR and FQNEAQ (reference sequence). CDR3 loop: CASSRGTNNEQFF. The CDR3 coding sequence is TGTGCCAGCAGCCGTGGGACGAACAATGAGCAGTTCTTC.

This clone occurred many times. V usage is TRBV9 and J usage is TRBJ2-7, with TRBD1 matching over 9 bases. The length of the CDR3 is 15 residues. Germline trimming cut 3 bases from V and 2 bases from J; bases unmatched to any gene: 6. Germline V lookup: CDR1 SGDLS, CDR2 YYNGEE. The CDR3 is CASSARDRATYEQYF. The CDR3 nucleotides read TGTGCCAGCAGCGCCCGGGACAGGGCCACCTACGAGCAGTACTTC.

This clone has at least ten counts. The genes are TRBV7-2 and TRBJ2-1, with 13 bases identical to TRBD2. The germline V gene encodes CDR1 SGHTA and CDR2 FQGNSA. Trimming removed 4 bases from V and 9 bases from J; junction bases left unmatched: 6. This CDR3 contains 15 residues. The CDR3 is CASSSGLAGVGEQFF. CDR3 nucleotide sequence: TGTGCCAGCAGCTCCGGACTAGCGGGAGTAGGTGAGCAGTTCTTC.

The chain joins TRBV14 to TRBJ2-1; the D gene could be TRBD1 or TRBD2 (5 bases each). From germline, CDR1 is SGHDN and CDR2 FVKESK. The V gene lost 3 bases and the J gene lost 4 bases, with 13 bases spanning the gap. The CDR3 is made up of 15 amino acids. The CDR3 DNA follows: TGTGCCAGCAGCCAGGGGGAAGGGCAGTACAATGAGCAGTTCTTC. The encoded protein is CASSQGEGQYNEQFF.

This clone was found a few times. J is TRBJ2-3 and V is TRBV7-9; the match to TRBD1 covers 8 bases. V gave up 5 bases and J gave up 1 base; unmatched junction bases: 5. The CDR3 has 15 amino acids. The V gene's germline CDR1 is SEHNR and CDR2 FQNEAQ (reference sequence). CDR3 nucleotide sequence: TGTGCCAGCAGCCTACCGGGACAGGGCACAGATACGCAGTATTTT. Its translation: CASSLPGQGTDTQYF.

The chain joins TRBV19 to TRBJ1-5; the match to TRBD1 covers 8 bases. CDR1 is LNHDA and CDR2 is SQIVND in the germline V gene (reference sequence). This CDR3 spans 16 amino acids. V dropped 3 bases and J dropped 3; count of bases not matched to a gene: 7. In DNA form, the CDR3 reads TGTGCCAGTAGTATCTCCAGGACAGGGAACAATCAGCCCCAGCATTTT. Translation: CASSISRTGNNQPQHF.

This clone showed up many times. The genes are TRBV28 and TRBJ2-5; D not certain. The CDR3 is made up of 13 amino acids. Germline CDR1 is MDHEN and CDR2 is SYDVKM. V lost 7 bases, J lost 5 bases, and 14 bases lay in between. CDR3 coding DNA: TGTGCCAGCAAAGGTTTTGTCCGGGAGACCCAGTACTTC. This sequence encodes CASKGFVRETQYF. The variable domain in full, completed from reference TRBV28 and TRBJ2-5, reads DVKVTQSSRYLVKRTGEKVFLECVQDMDHENMFWYRQDPGLGLRLIYFSYDVKMKEKGDIPEGYSVSREKKERFSLILESASTNQTSMYLCASKGFVRETQYFGPGTRLLVL.

Of note for this clone: Its ends do not fully match the called genes, so a read error is possible. The V gene is TRBV9, the J gene TRBJ2-3; possibly TRBD1 for D (6 bases). CDR1 and CDR2 from the germline V gene are SGDLS and YYNGEE. The CDR3 sequence is 14 residues long. This chain's CDR3 is CASSGLQGADTQYF. For the CDR3, the DNA is TGTGCCAGCAGCGGACTACAGGGCGCAGATACGCAATATTTT.

The V gene is TRBV12-3 or TRBV12-4, the J gene TRBJ2-1; no definite D call. The CDR3 extends over 12 amino acids. Trimming removed 3 bases at V and 7 bases at J, with 7 bases between. The CDR3 protein is CASSLGENEQFF. CDR3 DNA: TGTGCCAGCAGTTTGGGTGAGAATGAGCAGTTCTTC.

This clone showed up just a few times. The V call is TRBV6-1, the J call TRBJ2-7; either TRBD1 or TRBD2 may supply D (5 bases each). The germline V and J ends were trimmed by 7 bases and 12 bases, with 22 bases remaining between them. Germline V CDR1 and CDR2: MNHNS, SASEGT. This CDR3 is 13 amino acids long. The chain's CDR3 is CASKVLGPVPTYF. The DNA for the CDR3 is TGTGCCAGCAAGGTATTGGGACCCGTCCCCACGTACTTC.

There are a few counts of this clone. The rearrangement links TRBV19 to TRBJ2-3, with 9 positions matching TRBD1. V shed 5 bases and J 1 base; nucleotides not matched to a gene: 4. CDR3 length: 15 amino acids. Germline CDR1 reads LNHDA; CDR2 reads SQIVND (reference sequence). In DNA form, the CDR3 reads TGTGCCAGTAGTCCAAGGACAGGGGGCACAGATACGCAGTATTTT. Its translation is CASSPRTGGTDTQYF.

The V call is TRBV7-9, the J call TRBJ1-6; D is possibly TRBD1 (5 bases). The V end was cut by 1 base, the J end by 7 bases, with 8 bases between. This CDR3 comprises 14 residues. The germline V gene encodes CDR1 SEHNR and CDR2 FQNEAQ (reference sequence). The CDR3 DNA sequence: TGTGCCAGCAGCTTAGAGGACACCAATTCACCCCTCCACTTT. It encodes CASSLEDTNSPLHF.

V usage is TRBV5-6 and J usage is TRBJ1-2; 12 bases match TRBD1. Per germline, CDR1 SGHDT and CDR2 YYEEEE. The V segment lost 2 bases and the J segment 5 bases; nucleotides outside the gene matches: 7. The CDR3 sequence is 16 residues long. The CDR3, as DNA: TGTGCCAGCAGCTTTTACCGGGACAGGGGGCTGTATGGCTACACCTTC. Its translation is CASSFYRDRGLYGYTF.

This clone rates as medium-sized (0.01 to 0.1%). The chain couples TRBV6-2 or TRBV6-3 to TRBJ1-2; 8 positions match TRBD1. Germline V gene data show CDR1 as MNHEY and CDR2 as SVGEGT. CDR3 length equals 15 residues. The V and J ends lost 5 bases and 1 base, in that order; junction bases with no gene match: 6. The CDR3: CASSGGTGYNYGYTF. The CDR3 DNA is TGTGCCAGCAGTGGGGGGACAGGATATAACTATGGCTACACCTTC.